Described below is a single TCR beta chain sequence and its context. This clone was counted only a few times. There is no known antigen for this receptor. Qualities for individual bases were not recorded, and no much larger clone is one base off. This sample was included in a study of OX40 agonist ivuxolimab in advanced cancers. Context from the whole study: Ivuxolimab was a fully human IgG2 agonistic monoclonal antibody targeting the costimulatory receptor OX40 (CD134). Intravenous ivuxolimab was administered to patients every 2 weeks at six dose levels: 0.01, 0.1, 0.3, 1.5, 3 and 10 mg/kg. Of the approximately 53 patients in dose escalation, 19 had hepatocellular carcinoma, some 15 had melanoma, 9 had renal cell carcinoma and 9 had head and neck cancer. In the dose-escalation cohort, approximately 82% of patients were male, and the mean age was roughly 60 years with a range of about 20 to 80. Patients were allowed to have had prior anti-PD-1, anti-PD-L1 or anti-CTLA-4 therapy, and approximately 39% of the dose-escalation patients had been treated with checkpoint inhibitors. Partial responses occurred in three dose-escalation patients: two with cutaneous melanoma and one with hepatocellular carcinoma. The point of sequencing TCRbeta in the periphery was to test whether ivuxolimab changed TCR sequence diversity and drove clonal T-cell expansion. The monotherapy dose-escalation portion (N ≈ 52 patients) of the phase I ivuxolimab trial is reported in the paper. What the authors observed across the whole study: Low levels of normalized T-cell clonal expansion were also shown by some nonresponding patients. The antigen specificity of the clonally expanded peripheral T cells was not determined. In partial responders in the 0.1-3.0 mg/kg groups, normalized peripheral clonal expansion was found to be among the lowest, especially among CD8+ T cells. After ivuxolimab, more expanded clones were found on average in CD8+ T cells than in CD4+ T cells. At doses from 0.1 to 3.0 mg/kg, clonal expansion was seen in both CD4+ and CD8+ blood T cells between baseline and week 6.

Patients with a history of autoimmune disease or receiving systemic immunosuppression were excluded from the trial. Peripheral blood for TCR sequencing was collected from all dose cohorts at baseline, on cycle 4 day 1, and on cycle 7 day 1. The samples were taken from a phase I, first-in-human, multicenter, open-label dose-escalation trial of ivuxolimab. Adults with locally advanced or metastatic melanoma, renal cell, hepatocellular, or head and neck squamous cell carcinoma were enrolled in the trial. Before TCR sequencing, CD4+ T cells and CD8+ T cells were sorted from peripheral blood as separate populations. Genomic DNA was extracted from sorted cells for sequencing of the TCRbeta CDR3 region. The immunoSEQ Assay was used to sequence the TCRbeta CDR3 regions. The table was pulled from immuneACCESS by TCRdb, which kept in-frame rearrangements only. Such tables lose some clones; where checked, under half of the loss comes from unresolved V genes, and the rest has no known cause. The sample includes fewer than 70,000 clones, with about 86% observed a single time. Of the sample, roughly 2.1% falls within the top ten clones.

Taken from cysteine to phenylalanine, the CDR3 has 15 residues. Only the CDR3 portion is preserved as DNA: 45 bases, with reading frame beginning at the first base. Via the germline V gene, CDR1 is MNHEY and CDR2 SVGAGI. Clipping removes 8 bases from V and 3 bases from J, with 10 as the unmatched junction base count. The clonotype originates from an adult with an advanced solid tumor such as melanoma, head and neck, liver or kidney cancer. Recombination joined TRBV6-5 with TRBJ1-2; 9 junctional bases match TRBD1. Sequencing used CD4+ or CD8+ T cells sorted from blood, obtained in a trial of the OX40 agonist ivuxolimab. The CDR3 region reads CASAGKRQGDYGYTF. The DNA sequence reads TGTGCCAGCGCGGGGAAAAGACAGGGGGACTATGGCTACACCTTC.